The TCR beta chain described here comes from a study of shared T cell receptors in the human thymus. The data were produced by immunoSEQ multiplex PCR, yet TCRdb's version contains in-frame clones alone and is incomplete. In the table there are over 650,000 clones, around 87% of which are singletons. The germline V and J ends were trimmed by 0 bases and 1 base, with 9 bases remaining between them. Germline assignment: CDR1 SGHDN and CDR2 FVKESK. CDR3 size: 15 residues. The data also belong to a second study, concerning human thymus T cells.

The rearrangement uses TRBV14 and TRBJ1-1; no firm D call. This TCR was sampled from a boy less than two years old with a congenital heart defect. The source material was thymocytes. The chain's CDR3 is CASSQDPYQNTEAFF. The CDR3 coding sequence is TGTGCCAGCAGCCAAGATCCCTACCAGAACACTGAAGCTTTCTTT.